The TCR beta chain described here comes from a study of molecular identifiers for immune sequencing clone quantification. As previously described, bulk TCR libraries were made using listed TCR primers. TCRdb re-called the PCR reads through MiXCR, storing one row per CDR3 protein. The sample consists of tens of thousands of distinct CDR3 sequences, less than 20% of them appearing once. General study points: Same-barcode identical TCR molecules could make highly expanded clones look smaller than they are.

Trimming removed 0 bases at V and 3 bases at J, with 9 bases between. The CDR3 covers 14 residues. Germline-derived CDR1 and CDR2 are MDHEN and SYDVKM. This clonotype was observed at least ten times. Antigen specificity is unknown. Naive CD8 libraries came from about 19,000 to 1,100,000 sorted cells with 10%, 30% or 50% RNA. Sorting isolated naive CD8 T cells as CD8+CD4-CCR7+CD45RA+ events. The V gene is TRBV28, the J gene TRBJ2-7; a possible D gene is TRBD2 (5 bases). The sample was naive CD8+ T cells from blood, with Jurkat cell RNA spiked in. Subset denoted: FACS-sorted CD8+CD4-CCR7+CD45RA+ naive T cells. The source of this sequence is a human donor in good health. Some libraries in this study had Jurkat cell RNA spiked in. This CDR3 reads CASSLWTGNYEQYF. The CDR3, as DNA: TGTGCCAGCAGTTTATGGACGGGAAACTACGAGCAGTACTTC. Using reference TRBV28 and TRBJ2-7 for the parts outside the CDR3, the full variable domain is DVKVTQSSRYLVKRTGEKVFLECVQDMDHENMFWYRQDPGLGLRLIYFSYDVKMKEKGDIPEGYSVSREKKERFSLILESASTNQTSMYLCASSLWTGNYEQYFGPGTRLTVT.